This T cell receptor (beta chain) is drawn from a study of T cells in Graves' hyperthyroidism and ophthalmopathy (dated by TCRdb to between 2018 and 2021). Broadly, across the study: Peripheral blood samples were taken at initial diagnosis, before any treatment was given. The paper describes TCR Vbeta CDR3 sequencing of 135 peripheral blood samples, made up of about 41 ophthalmopathy patients, roughly 72 hyperthyroidism patients and roughly 17 progressor patients. The roughly 100 discovery patients were randomly divided into training and test sets at a 7:3 ratio. To identify TCR V-J signatures that set the groups apart, the researchers used a discovery cohort of 100 patients, made up of about 44 with Graves' ophthalmopathy and 55 to 65 with stable Graves' hyperthyroidism. After blood sampling, hyperthyroidism patients were treated with methimazole at a starting dose of 30 mg daily, and ophthalmopathy patients were treated with high-dose intravenous methylprednisolone. An independent validation cohort of under 20 hyperthyroidism patients and roughly 16 patients who later progressed to ophthalmopathy tested prospective prediction of ophthalmopathy. In addition, the study compared T-cell repertoires in thyroid tissue and in blood from roughly 6 Graves' hyperthyroidism patients. Paper-wide results and their limitations: Ophthalmopathy was separated from stable hyperthyroidism by a 13 V-J signature model, with around 90% sensitivity and roughly 84% specificity obtained in cross-validation and 80%/75% obtained in testing. Sample size was not statistically predetermined, and blinding of investigators to group allocation was not performed. Most expanded thyroid clonotypes (frequency above 0.001) were also found in blood, which suggests that blood repertoires may mirror thyroid immune responses. In validation, progression to ophthalmopathy was predicted by the model with about 70% sensitivity and 72% to 80% specificity, a median of roughly six months before onset.

From a lookup of the germline V gene, CDR1 and CDR2 are MNHEY and SVGEGT. The CDR3 has 15 amino acids, counting the end cysteine and phenylalanine. The read is trimmed to its CDR3 DNA, 45 bases read in frame from base 1. V gives up 6 bases and J gives up 0 bases, and the segment between their germline ends measures 13 bases. Graves' hyperthyroidism was defined as stable when no progression to ophthalmopathy occurred over 18 months of follow-up. Hyperthyroidism patients were newly diagnosed, had a disease duration of under 2 months, and were aged 18 to 65 years. The study excluded patients with uncontrolled infections, other autoimmune diseases, pregnancy or lactation. Diagnoses relied on clinical symptoms, serum thyroxine and TRAb, thyroid ultrasound and orbital computed tomography. PBMCs were separated from roughly 10 ml of fresh peripheral blood using Ficoll-Paque density gradient centrifugation. Total RNA was extracted using Trizol reagent, and RNA quality was assessed on an Agilent 2100 Bioanalyzer.

TCR beta CDR3 regions were amplified from RNA transcripts. For the first round of RT-PCR on the TCR CDR3, the HTBI primer set was used together with the Qiagen OneStep RT-PCR kit. The libraries were constructed in a second round of multiplex PCR and then size-selected and purified. The libraries were sequenced on an Illumina HiSeq2000 using paired-end 100 bp reads. Processing in the source paper ran as follows. SOAPnuke was used to process the raw data, throwing out any read that contained adapters or uncalled bases, had a mean Phred below 15, or lacked an exact constant-primer or identifier match. High-quality paired reads were merged using COPE v1.2.5, and each unique nucleotide sequence was defined as a clonotype. MiTCR v1.1 was used to align the clonotypes against IMGT TRBV, TRBD and TRBJ reference segments. The analysis was restricted to V-J combinations with a frequency above 0.0001, which together covered just over 99% of the repertoires. A TCS score was defined as the ratio of F50 (clonal expansion) to E x V (chaos), with BLOSUM62-based TCRdist applied between CDR3 peptides within each V-J. Welch's t-statistics and random forest reduced around 550 V-J features to 10 to 15, which were used in a naive Bayes classifier (R e1071). Through fastp at Q25 and MiXCR, TCRdb rebuilt clones from the public reads, retaining in-frame beta chains. A single entry per CDR3 protein holds the most common genes and DNA from its merged rows. The V and J calls and clone size come from TCRdb's table, not from the authors' own analysis. The sample table holds 350,000 to 400,000 distinct CDR3 sequences, of which about 15% were seen once. The ten largest clones capture approximately 29% of the sample.

This clonotype was detected many times. Its antigen remains unidentified. It has no much larger one-base neighbor in the sample; base qualities were not kept. The sequence was collected from a woman between 25 and 40 years old with Graves' hyperthyroidism. The chain is made from TRBV6-2 or TRBV6-3 and TRBJ2-3; the D gene identity is not certain. What was sequenced was blood. The CDR3 region reads CASREDFSSTDTQYF. The DNA sequence is as follows: TGTGCCAGCAGGGAAGACTTCTCTAGCACAGATACGCAGTATTTT.